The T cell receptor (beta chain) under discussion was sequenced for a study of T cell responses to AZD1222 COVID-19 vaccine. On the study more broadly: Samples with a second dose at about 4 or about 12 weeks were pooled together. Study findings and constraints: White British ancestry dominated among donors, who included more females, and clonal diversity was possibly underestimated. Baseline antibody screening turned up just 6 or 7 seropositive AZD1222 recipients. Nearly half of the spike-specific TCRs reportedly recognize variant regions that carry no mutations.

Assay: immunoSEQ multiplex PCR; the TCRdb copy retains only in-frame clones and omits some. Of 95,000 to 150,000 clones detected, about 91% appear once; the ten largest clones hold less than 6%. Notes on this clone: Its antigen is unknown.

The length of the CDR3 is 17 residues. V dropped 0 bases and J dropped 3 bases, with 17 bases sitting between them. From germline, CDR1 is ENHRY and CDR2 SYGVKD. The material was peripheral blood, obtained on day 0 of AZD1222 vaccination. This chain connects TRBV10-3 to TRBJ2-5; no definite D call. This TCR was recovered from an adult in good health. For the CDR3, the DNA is TGTGCCATCAGTGAGTCGAATGGCGCCAGGACCGAAGAGACCCAGTACTTC. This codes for CAISESNGARTEETQYF.